These 18 T cell receptor beta chains were sequenced from one sample in a study of breast tumors, draining lymph nodes, adjacent tissues. TCRdb reprocessed the multiplex PCR reads with MiXCR, giving one entry per CDR3 protein. The table records fewer than 85,000 distinct CDR3 sequences, roughly 20% of them present only once. The lymph nodes were axillary draining lymph nodes from breast cancer patients. Sequencing used axillary lymph node tissue. The receptors shown here come from a female donor with breast cancer. Some clones in this sample may be carry-over from other donors' samples.

There are many counts of this clonotype. The CDR3: CSARGMGQGASGELFF. The CDR3 DNA reads TGCAGTGCTAGAGGGATGGGACAGGGGGCGAGTGGGGAGCTGTTTTTT. The chain joins TRBV20-1 to TRBJ2-2; 12 positions match TRBD1. CDR3 size: 16 residues. With V trimmed by 1 base and J by 8 bases, 8 bases remained unmatched. Germline V gene lookup returns CDR1 DFQATT and CDR2 SNEGSKA (reference sequence).

This clonotype occurred many times. This chain connects TRBV6-1 to TRBJ2-7; no clear D. Per germline, CDR1 MNHNS and CDR2 SASEGT. The CDR3 spans 15 residues. Trimming took 0 bases from V and 2 from J, leaving 11 bases between them. The CDR3 region is CASSEALILTYEQYF. CDR3 coding DNA: TGTGCCAGCAGTGAAGCCCTGATATTGACCTACGAGCAGTACTTC.

The table lists this clonotype with many counts. This chain connects TRBV11-2 to TRBJ1-3; D gene unclear. CDR3 length: 17 residues. Germline V gene data show CDR1 as SGHAT and CDR2 as FQNNGV. V dropped 0 bases and J dropped 0 bases, with 12 bases sitting between them. The CDR3 DNA reads as TGTGCCAGCAGCTTAGATCGAAGATCGAGCTCTGGAAACACCATATATTTT. It codes for CASSLDRRSSSGNTIYF.

V and J are TRBV10-3 and TRBJ1-5, with 7 bases identical to TRBD1. Germline V gene sequence: CDR1 ENHRY, CDR2 SYGVKD. CDR3 length: 14 residues. Trimming at V came to 8 bases and at J to 0 bases, leaving 4 bases not matched to a gene. CDR3 coding DNA: TGTGCCATCGGAACAGGGGATAGCAATCAGCCCCAGCATTTT. It yields the protein CAIGTGDSNQPQHF.

This clonotype was picked up many times. The CDR3 coding sequence is TGTGCCAGCAGCTTCCGACCACCGGGACTAGCGGGAGGGAGATTCTACGAGCAGTACTTC. Encoded protein: CASSFRPPGLAGGRFYEQYF. The rearrangement joins TRBV7-8 to TRBJ2-7; TRBD2 agrees at 16 bases. V dropped 3 bases and J dropped 3; count of bases not matched to a gene: 14. The CDR3 extends over 20 amino acids. CDR1 is SGHVS, CDR2 FQNEAQ, per germline.

The count of this clonotype is one. Since a much larger clone is just one base distant, this may be a read error. CDR3 nucleotides: TGTGCCAGCCTAGCGGGAGGGCCTAATGAGCAGTTCTTC. Translated, it gives CASLAGGPNEQFF. This chain connects TRBV6-6 to TRBJ2-1; 12 positions agree with TRBD2. This CDR3 comprises 13 residues. V gave up 8 bases and J gave up 7 bases; unmatched junction bases: 3. Germline V gene data show CDR1 as MNHNY and CDR2 as SVGAGI (reference sequence).

This clonotype was found many times. The genes are TRBV12-3 or TRBV12-4 and TRBJ2-5; D remains unclear. The V and J ends lost 5 bases and 4 bases respectively, with 11 bases between them. The CDR3 runs to 13 residues. This CDR3 reads CASSKHSGETQYF. Written as DNA, the CDR3 is TGTGCCAGCAGTAAACATTCAGGAGAGACCCAGTACTTC.

This clonotype was counted a few times. V is TRBV7-9 and J is TRBJ1-1, with D maybe TRBD1 (6 bases). V was clipped by 6 bases and J by 1 base, with 15 bases between them. CDR3 length equals 15 residues. CDR1 SEHNR and CDR2 FQNEAQ come from the germline V gene (reference sequence). CDR3 in DNA: TGTGCCAGCAGGGTCGACAGGAAAGAGAACACTGAAGCTTTCTTT. Protein product: CASRVDRKENTEAFF. Variable domain in full (rest from reference TRBV7-9 and TRBJ1-1): DTGVSQNPRHKITKRGQNVTFRCDPISEHNRLYWYRQTLGQGPEFLTYFQNEAQLEKSRLLSDRFSAERPKGSFSTLEIQRTEQGDSAMYLCASRVDRKENTEAFFGQGTRLTVV.

At least ten counts were recorded for this clonotype. The chain joins TRBV7-9 to TRBJ1-2, with D perhaps matching TRBD1 (5 bases). The V gene lost 5 bases and the J gene lost 5 bases, with 12 bases spanning the gap. The CDR3 contains 13 residues. Germline V gene lookup returns CDR1 SEHNR and CDR2 FQNEAQ (reference sequence). DNA for the CDR3: TGTGCCAGCAGCCCCCCAGGGCAATATGGCTACACCTTC. Translating it yields CASSPPGQYGYTF.

This clonotype was recorded at least ten times. The chain employs TRBV12-3 or TRBV12-4 and TRBJ2-3; no reliable D call. The CDR3 covers 11 residues. The V end was cut by 10 bases, the J end by 3 bases, with 8 bases between. CDR3 sequence (DNA): TGTGCCACCGCCGAAACAGATACGCAGTATTTT. Amino acids: CATAETDTQYF.

Many counts were recorded for this clonotype. V gene TRBV5-1 combines with J gene TRBJ2-7, with D perhaps TRBD1 or TRBD2 (5 bases each). The CDR3 is 14 amino acids. Deletions cut 4 bases from V and 3 bases from J, with 14 bases between. Per the germline V gene, CDR1 is SGHRS and CDR2 is YFSETQ. The CDR3 region is CASSRGTSGYEQYF. CDR3 coding DNA: TGCGCCAGCAGCAGAGGGACGTCTGGCTACGAGCAGTACTTC.

The chain has TRBV3-1 and TRBJ2-2, with 9 bases identical to TRBD2. CDR3 size: 16 residues. CDR1 is LGHDT, CDR2 YNNKEL, per germline (reference sequence). The trim removed 0 bases at V and 7 bases at J, leaving 6 bases unmatched. Written as DNA, the CDR3 is TGTGCCAGCAGCCAAGACGCGGGAGGGCCCGGCGGGGAGCTGTTTTTT. Residues: CASSQDAGGPGGELFF.

A note on this clonotype: This may come from a read error, since a much larger clone is one base off. This rearrangement joins TRBV6-1 to TRBJ2-1, with TRBD2 identical over 10 bases. With V trimmed by 8 bases and J by 9 bases, 13 bases remained unmatched. The CDR3 is 15 residues long. CDR1 and CDR2 from the germline V gene are MNHNS and SASEGT. The CDR3 sequence: CASGLSASGSTEQFF. The CDR3 DNA reads TGTGCCAGCGGTTTATCGGCTAGCGGGAGCACTGAGCAGTTCTTC.

This clonotype was counted many times. V usage is TRBV7-2 and J usage is TRBJ1-5, with D perhaps TRBD1 (6 bases). The V and J ends lost 5 bases and 9 bases respectively, with 11 bases between them. CDR1 and CDR2 (germline): SGHTA, FQGNSA. The length of the CDR3 is 12 residues. The CDR3 sequence is CASSPGAAPQHF. CDR3 coding DNA: TGTGCCAGCAGCCCAGGGGCGGCGCCCCAGCATTTT.

This chain joins TRBV20-1 and TRBJ2-5; no clear D. CDR3 length: 14 residues. Germline V gene data show CDR1 as DFQATT and CDR2 as SNEGSKA (reference sequence). Trimming cost V 6 bases and J 2 bases, with 16 bases left between them. Here the CDR3 reads CSANRQNGQETQYF. For the CDR3, the DNA is TGCAGTGCCAACCGCCAGAACGGACAAGAGACCCAGTACTTC.

Details on this clonotype: A read error may be the cause here, since a much bigger clone is one base away. The V gene is TRBV5-4, the J gene TRBJ1-4, with 11 nucleotides matching TRBD1. Germline values: CDR1 SGHNT, CDR2 YYREEE (reference sequence). With V trimmed by 4 bases and J by 7 bases, 6 bases remained unmatched. CDR3 length: 15 amino acids. CDR3 nucleotides: TGTGCCAGCAGCAGGACAGGGGGCGGAGCTGAAAAACTGTTTTTT. Its protein product is CASSRTGGGAEKLFF.

The sample holds many counts of this clonotype. The V and J genes are TRBV10-3 and TRBJ1-4, with D possibly being TRBD1 (6 bases). The CDR3 contains 14 residues. Trimming removed 6 bases at V and 8 bases at J, with 16 bases between. In germline, CDR1 is ENHRY, CDR2 SYGVKD. This chain's CDR3 is CAIRSHSQGEKLFF. Written as DNA, the CDR3 is TGTGCCATCAGATCTCACTCTCAGGGGGAAAAACTGTTTTTT.

A few counts support this clonotype. The gene calls are TRBV13 and TRBJ1-4; 10 positions agree with TRBD1. The trim removed 5 bases at V and 2 bases at J, leaving 8 bases unmatched. The CDR3 has 17 residues. CDR1 and CDR2 from the germline V gene are PRHDT and FYEKMQ (reference sequence). The CDR3 loop is CASSADRGWGTNEKLFF. The CDR3, as DNA: TGTGCCAGCAGCGCGGACAGGGGGTGGGGTACTAATGAAAAACTGTTTTTT.